The 19 T cell receptor beta chains below come from one sample, sequenced in a study of T cells in women clearing cervical HPV infection. The assay was immunoSEQ multiplex PCR, and TCRdb's table has in-frame clones only and misses some. This listing includes some 40,000 clones. Sample: blood buffy coat. Receptors were obtained from a woman aged 18-69 years with a cervical HPV16 infection that either progressed to CIN3+ or cleared (not recorded which).

A note on this clone: The CDR3 end is not reached by the read, which stops 3 residues before it; the germline J gene fills it in. The chain recombines TRBV7-1 with TRBJ2-6; D possibly corresponds to TRBD1 (6 bases). TRBV7-1 carries the ORF label, with uncertain function. V dropped 3 bases and J dropped 0 bases, with 27 bases sitting between them. The CDR3 totals 22 residues. The CDR3 bases that were read are TGTGCCAGCAGCTCCTACCACCACCGGACAGAAGGTACAAGCTCTGGGGCCAACGTC. Its translation is CASSSYHHRTEGTSSGANV. From start to end, the CDR3 is CASSSYHHRTEGTSSGANVLTF.

For this clone: The read terminates 3 residues ahead of where the CDR3 ends, so the germline J gene completes it. V and J are TRBV20-1 and TRBJ1-2, with 9 bases that match TRBD1. The CDR3 runs to 16 residues. V shed 0 bases, J shed 0 bases, and the junction held 5 bases outside the gene matches. In germline, CDR1 is DFQATT, CDR2 SNEGSKA (reference sequence). The CDR3: CSARDPTGGANYGYTF. The CDR3 bases that were read are TGCAGTGCTAGAGACCCGACAGGGGGAGCTAACTATGGC.

Note on this clone: The read halts 3 residues ahead of the CDR3 end, with the missing end drawn from the germline J gene. The chain is built from TRBV7-3 and TRBJ2-1, with a weak D call TRBD2 (5 bases). Trimming took 5 bases from V and 7 from J, leaving 12 bases between them. The CDR3 totals 13 residues. Per the germline V gene, CDR1 is SGHTA and CDR2 is FQGTGA. This chain's CDR3 is CASSPRGGNEQFF. Incomplete CDR3 DNA: TGTGCCAGCAGCCCTAGAGGCGGGAATGAG.

About this clone: Read data end 3 residues before the CDR3 end; the end is taken from the germline J gene. This chain connects TRBV6-2 or TRBV6-3 to TRBJ1-5; perhaps TRBD1 as D (5 bases). V was pared by 0 bases and J by 3 bases, with 12 bases between. CDR1 and CDR2 from the germline V gene are MNHEY and SVGEGT. There are 16 residues in the CDR3. The CDR3: CASSYSTGVYNQPQHF. CDR3 DNA (partial): TGTGCCAGCAGTTACTCGACGGGGGTCTACAATCAGCCC.

Note on this clone: The sequence runs out 3 residues before the end of the CDR3; the remainder is reconstructed from the germline J gene. The chain employs TRBV5-1 and TRBJ2-7; weak D call: TRBD1 (5 bases). The CDR3 is 14 residues long. Trimming shortened V by 4 bases and J by 5 bases, and 16 bases separated the two germline ends. Germline CDR1 SGHRS, CDR2 YFSETQ. The CDR3 sequence is CASSLRTKGDEQYF. The CDR3 DNA, read in part, is TGCGCCAGCAGCCTGCGGACCAAAGGGGACGAG.

Of note for this clone: The read terminates 3 residues before the CDR3 end, so the remaining end is supplied by the germline J gene. The chain carries TRBV6-2 or TRBV6-3 and TRBJ1-2; no firm D call. Germline CDR1 reads MNHEY; CDR2 reads SVGEGT. CDR3 size: 13 residues. Here the CDR3 reads CASSYDRSKGYTF. The DNA read from the CDR3 is TGTGCCAGCAGTTACGATCGGTCGAAGGGC.

Note on this clone: The read halts 3 residues ahead of the CDR3 end, with the missing end drawn from the germline J gene. The gene calls are TRBV7-8 and TRBJ2-4; 9 bases line up with TRBD1. The junction had 2 bases not matched to a gene; V was cut back by 5 bases and J by 9 bases. The CDR3 has 12 residues. Looked up from germline, CDR1 is SGHVS and CDR2 is FQNEAQ. The sequenced CDR3 bases are TGTGCCAGCAGCCCGGACAGGGGCATT. Its protein product is CASSPDRGI. The entire CDR3 is CASSPDRGIQYF.

The DNA read from the CDR3 is TGTGCCAGTAGTAGGGGGATAGACAGGGTCCAGGAGACC. Residues: CASSRGIDRVQET. The CDR3, in full, reads CASSRGIDRVQETQYF. The chain combines TRBV19 with TRBJ2-5; TRBD1 agrees at 7 bases. The DNA ends 3 residues before the CDR3 does, and the rest of the CDR3 is filled in from the germline J gene. V shed 4 bases and J 5 bases; nucleotides not matched to a gene: 13. Looked up from germline, CDR1 is LNHDA and CDR2 is SQIVND (reference sequence). The CDR3 contains 16 residues.

Comments on this clone: The missing CDR3 end, 3 residues past where the read stops, is filled in from the germline J gene. The rearrangement uses TRBV20-1 and TRBJ2-7; possibly TRBD2 for D (6 bases). The length of the CDR3 is 14 residues. With 5 bases removed from V and 0 bases from J, the gap between germline ends came to 14 bases. Germline V gives CDR1 DFQATT, CDR2 SNEGSKA (reference sequence). CDR3 loop: CSASYGTASYEQYF. The covered CDR3 bases are TGCAGTGCTTCCTATGGGACTGCCTCCTACGAG.

As concerns this clone: With the read ending 3 residues before the CDR3 end, the germline J gene is used to fill in that end. The J gene is TRBJ2-3, the V gene TRBV5-1; a weak D match, TRBD2 (5 bases). Germline values: CDR1 SGHRS, CDR2 YFSETQ. The CDR3 sequence is 14 residues long. Trimming cost V 2 bases and J 2 bases, with 9 bases left between them. CDR3 DNA (partial): TGCGCCAGCAGCTTTGGACTTCACACAGATACG. Translation gives CASSFGLHTDT. The whole CDR3 region reads CASSFGLHTDTQYF.

Notes on this clone: The CDR3 extends 3 residues past the end of the read, so its final part is completed from the germline J gene. The gene calls are TRBV5-6 and TRBJ2-5; no firm D call. The CDR3 consists of 13 residues. Germline V gene lookup returns CDR1 SGHDT and CDR2 YYEEEE. Trimming removed 0 bases at V and 4 bases at J, with 7 bases between. The CDR3 spells CASSLVSGETQYF. Incomplete CDR3 DNA: TGTGCCAGCAGCTTGGTGTCCGGAGAGACC. The whole variable domain, remainder taken from reference TRBV5-6 and TRBJ2-5, is DAGVTQSPTHLIKTRGQQVTLRCSPKSGHDTVSWYQQALGQGPQFIFQYYEEEERQRGNFPDRFSGHQFPNYSSELNVNALLLGDSALYLCASSLVSGETQYFGPGTRLLVL.

To note about this clone: The DNA ends 3 residues before the CDR3 does, and the rest of the CDR3 is filled in from the germline J gene. V and J are TRBV29-1 and TRBJ2-5; D not resolved. V was cut by 0 bases and J by 4 bases, with 15 bases left in between. Germline assignment: CDR1 SQVTM and CDR2 ANQGSEA. The CDR3 spans 15 residues. The CDR3: CSVEDMISTRETQYF. The covered CDR3 bases are TGCAGCGTTGAAGATATGATTTCAACAAGAGAGACC.

In the case of this clone: The missing CDR3 end, 3 residues past where the read stops, is filled in from the germline J gene. The chain is built from TRBV5-1 and TRBJ1-3, with 7 bases fitting TRBD1. The V gene end was trimmed by 4 bases and the J gene end by 4 bases; junction bases not matched to a gene: 2. CDR3 length equals 13 residues. Germline V gene sequence: CDR1 SGHRS, CDR2 YFSETQ. The CDR3 spells CASSRDSGNTIYF. Incomplete CDR3 DNA: TGCGCCAGCAGCCGGGACAGCGGAAACACC.

As concerns this clone: The CDR3 end lies 3 residues beyond the end of the read and is filled in from the germline J gene. The rearrangement links TRBV6-2 or TRBV6-3 to TRBJ1-5, with D unresolved. The CDR3 is made up of 13 amino acids. With 6 bases removed from V and 7 bases from J, the gap between germline ends came to 13 bases. Germline CDR1 and CDR2: MNHEY and SVGEGT. The CDR3 here is CASSILEGQPQHF. CDR3 DNA (partial): TGTGCCAGCAGCATCCTCGAGGGCCAGCCC.

Of note for this clone: The read gets to within 3 residues of the CDR3 end, and the germline J gene fills in the rest. The rearrangement uses TRBV14 and TRBJ2-5; 9 bases match TRBD2. V trimming: 4 bases; J trimming: 4 bases; junction bases outside the gene matches: 4. Germline V gene data show CDR1 as SGHDN and CDR2 as FVKESK. The CDR3 has 14 amino acids. The DNA read from the CDR3 is TGTGCCAGCAGCCGGAATAGCGGGGGAGAGACC. Protein: CASSRNSGGET. The entire CDR3 is CASSRNSGGETQYF.

Concerning this clone: The read ends 3 residues early relative to the CDR3; the germline J gene fills the gap. The chain combines TRBV7-6 with TRBJ2-3; no firm D call. The V gene's germline CDR1 is SGHVS and CDR2 FNYEAQ. Trimming shortened V by 5 bases and J by 6 bases, and 9 bases separated the two germline ends. This CDR3 spans 12 amino acids. This CDR3 reads CASSPSSDTQYF. Partial CDR3 DNA: TGTGCCAGCAGCCCTTCCTCTGATACG.

CDR3 DNA, as far as it was read: TGTGCCAGCTCACCAGTGCCAGGGGGCCCTAGCTCCTATAATTCACCC. It translates to CASSPVPGGPSSYNSP. From start to end, the CDR3 is CASSPVPGGPSSYNSPLHF. V gene TRBV18 combines with J gene TRBJ1-6; TRBD1 aligns across 8 bases. Read coverage stops 3 residues before the CDR3 terminus; the germline J gene supplies the remainder. V shed 2 bases, J shed 0 bases, and the junction held 9 bases outside the gene matches. Germline values: CDR1 KGHSH, CDR2 LQKENI. The CDR3 consists of 19 residues.

Of note for this clone: The read ends 3 residues early relative to the CDR3; the germline J gene fills the gap. This rearrangement joins TRBV19 to TRBJ1-5, with no clear D. V was cut by 5 bases and J by 8 bases, with 10 bases left in between. This CDR3 contains 12 residues. Germline CDR1 is LNHDA and CDR2 is SQIVND (reference sequence). The sequenced CDR3 bases are TGTGCCAGTAGTCTATACCTGAAGCCC. This encodes CASSLYLKP. The full CDR3 protein reads CASSLYLKPQHF.

On this clone: The read halts 3 residues ahead of the CDR3 end, with the missing end drawn from the germline J gene. The chain employs TRBV4-1 and TRBJ2-7; D unresolved. The CDR3 consists of 14 residues. V lost 0 bases to trimming and J lost 1 base, with 7 bases between them. Germline assignment: CDR1 MGHRA and CDR2 YSYEKL. The covered CDR3 bases are TGCGCCAGCAGCCAAGATATAGAGTCCTACGAG. Encoded protein: CASSQDIESYE. The CDR3, in full, reads CASSQDIESYEQYF.